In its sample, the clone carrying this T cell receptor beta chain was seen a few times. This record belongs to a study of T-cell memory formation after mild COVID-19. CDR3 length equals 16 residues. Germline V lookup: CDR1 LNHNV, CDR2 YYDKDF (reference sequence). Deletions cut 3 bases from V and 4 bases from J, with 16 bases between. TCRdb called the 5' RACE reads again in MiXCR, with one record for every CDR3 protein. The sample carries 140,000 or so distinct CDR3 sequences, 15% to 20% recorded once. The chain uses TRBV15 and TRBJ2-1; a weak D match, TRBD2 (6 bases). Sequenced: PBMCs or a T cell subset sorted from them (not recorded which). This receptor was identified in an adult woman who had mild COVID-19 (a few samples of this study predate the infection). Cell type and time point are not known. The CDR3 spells CATSSPSGVSYNEQFF. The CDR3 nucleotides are TGTGCCACCAGCAGTCCTTCGGGGGTATCTTACAATGAGCAGTTCTTC.